Following are 6 T cell receptor beta chains from one sample sequenced in a study of beta chain features in type 1 diabetes. TCRB transcripts that were expressed got sequenced, as all of the isolated RNA had been reverse transcribed. The data were produced by immunoSEQ multiplex PCR, yet TCRdb's version contains in-frame clones alone and is incomplete. The repertoire has 350,000 or so clones, 15% to 20% of them found once; the top ten carry 0.035% to 0.05%. The sample consisted of naive CD4+ T cells from blood. The receptors come from a woman aged 18-29 years in good health.

The rearrangement uses TRBV2 and TRBJ2-2, with D possibly TRBD1 on 5 matching bases. V was shortened by 6 bases and J by 1 base, with 9 bases between the two germline ends. CDR3 length: 14 amino acids. CDR1 SNHLY and CDR2 FYNNEI come from the germline V gene. The CDR3 nucleotides are TGTGCCAGCAGCCAGACAGTGAACACCGGGGAGCTGTTTTTT. Its translation: CASSQTVNTGELFF.

V usage is TRBV4-2 and J usage is TRBJ2-1; 9 positions match TRBD1. Trimming cost V 2 bases and J 9 bases; bases outside gene matches: 17. The CDR3 runs 18 residues. Germline V lookup: CDR1 LGHNA, CDR2 YNFKEQ. Here the CDR3 reads CASSQTGQGWSAIGEQFF. CDR3 nucleotide sequence: TGTGCCAGCAGCCAAACCGGACAGGGGTGGTCCGCTATCGGTGAGCAGTTCTTC.

V is TRBV10-3 and J is TRBJ2-7; possible D gene TRBD2, 5 bases. CDR1 ENHRY and CDR2 SYGVKD come from the germline V gene. The V and J ends lost 6 bases and 3 bases respectively, with 9 bases between them. This CDR3 is 12 amino acids long. For the CDR3, the DNA is TGTGCCATCAGATCCGGGGACTACGAGCAGTACTTC. Translating it yields CAIRSGDYEQYF.

This clone was counted only a few times. The rearrangement uses TRBV4-1 and TRBJ1-5; D is possibly TRBD1 (5 bases). CDR3 length: 14 residues. Per the germline V gene, CDR1 is MGHRA and CDR2 is YSYEKL. Between the trimmed V and J ends, which lost 2 bases and 4 bases, there was a span of 9 bases. DNA for the CDR3: TGCGCCAGCAGCCAATCGGGGGATAATCAGCCCCAGCATTTT. Translated, it gives CASSQSGDNQPQHF.

The rearrangement joins TRBV9 to TRBJ1-2, with TRBD1 matching 7 bases. The junction had 4 bases not matched to a gene; V was cut back by 0 bases and J by 2 bases. This CDR3 is 15 amino acids long. Germline CDR1 and CDR2: SGDLS and YYNGEE. CDR3 sequence reads: CASSVGTGGNYGYTF. The CDR3 region has the DNA TGTGCCAGCAGCGTAGGGACAGGAGGAAACTATGGCTACACCTTC.

The rearrangement joins TRBV25-1 to TRBJ1-2; D ambiguous. Germline V gene lookup returns CDR1 MGHDK and CDR2 SYGVNS. Trimming pared 1 base from V and 2 bases from J, leaving 8 bases between. The CDR3 has 14 residues. The CDR3 coding sequence is TGTGCCAGCAGTGAATGGCGCAGGAACTATGGCTACACCTTC. Translating it yields CASSEWRRNYGYTF.